This T cell receptor beta chain emerged from a study of blood T cell repertoires in COVID-19. In the study overall: Acute and convalescent COVID-19 samples came from the United States, Italy and Spain.

CDR1 and CDR2 (germline): SGDLS, YYNGEE. V was clipped by 2 bases and J by 4 bases; unmatched bases: 5. The CDR3 loop spans 15 amino acids. In the original processing: By means of reference gene primer amplification, nucleated cell counts were estimated. Assay: immunoSEQ multiplex PCR; the TCRdb copy retains only in-frame clones and omits some. Clonal size and the V and J genes are those of that table, whereas D and trimming came from the DNA. The sample carries more than 25,000 clones, 89% recorded once. V is TRBV9 and J is TRBJ2-1; 8 bases are a match to TRBD1. Material for sequencing was peripheral blood. The sequence was obtained from a human donor with acute or convalescent COVID-19. The donor label of this sample is uncertain. The CDR3 reads CASSVGQGRYNEQFF. CDR3 bases: TGTGCCAGCAGCGTTGGACAGGGACGGTACAATGAGCAGTTCTTC. The full variable domain, its missing parts supplied by reference TRBV9 and TRBJ2-1, is DSGVTQTPKHLITATGQRVTLRCSPRSGDLSVYWYQQSLDQGLQFLIQYYNGEERAKGNILERFSAQQFPDLHSELNLSSLELGDSALYFCASSVGQGRYNEQFFGPGTRLTVL.